This T cell receptor beta chain was observed in a study of blood T cell repertoires in COVID-19. The authors' processing: Estimated nucleated cell counts came from reference gene primer amplification. TCRdb's copy holds only in-frame clones and misses some; the assay was immunoSEQ multiplex PCR. Clone size and V and J calls were adopted from that table, with D and trimming inferred from the DNA. Altogether 250,000 to 300,000 clones are present, about nine tenths being singletons, with the ten largest covering 15% to 18%. This CDR3 region has 14 residues. V was pared by 0 bases and J by 5 bases, with 10 bases between. CDR1 and CDR2 from the germline V gene are MNHEY and SVGAGI.

The TCR originated in a man aged 18 to 35 who had recovered from COVID-19. Sequences were obtained from PBMCs or T cells enriched from blood (not recorded which). The V gene is TRBV6-5, the J gene TRBJ2-5; D is perhaps TRBD1 (5 bases). CDR3 protein: CASSYSSGQETQYF. The DNA for the CDR3 is TGTGCCAGCAGTTACTCTTCAGGGCAGGAGACCCAGTACTTC.